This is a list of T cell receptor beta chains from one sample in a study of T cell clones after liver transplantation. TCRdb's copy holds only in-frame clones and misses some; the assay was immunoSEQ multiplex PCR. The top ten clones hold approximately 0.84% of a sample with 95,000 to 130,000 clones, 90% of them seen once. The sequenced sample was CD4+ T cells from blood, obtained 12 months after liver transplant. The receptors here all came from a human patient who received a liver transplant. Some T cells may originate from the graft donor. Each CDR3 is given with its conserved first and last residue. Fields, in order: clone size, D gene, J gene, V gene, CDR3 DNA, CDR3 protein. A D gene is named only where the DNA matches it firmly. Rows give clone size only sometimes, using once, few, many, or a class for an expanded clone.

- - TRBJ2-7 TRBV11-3 TGTGCCAGCAGCCTAGATGGGGGCGCTGCCCCAGGCGAGCAGTACTTC CASSLDGGAAPGEQYF
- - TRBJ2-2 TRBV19 TGTGCCAGTAAGGCAGCGGGGAACACCGGGGAGCTGTTTTTT CASKAAGNTGELFF
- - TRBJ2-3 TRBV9 TGTGCCAGCAGCGTAGCGGGCAGGGGAACAGATACGCAGTATTTT CASSVAGRGTDTQYF
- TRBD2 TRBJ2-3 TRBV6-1 TGTGCCAGCAGTGAAGTTGGGGGAGGGCCCCGCACAGATACGCAGTATTTT CASSEVGGGPRTDTQYF
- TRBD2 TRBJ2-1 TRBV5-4 TGTGCCAGCAGCAAAAGCGGGAACTCCTACAATGAGCAGTTCTTC CASSKSGNSYNEQFF
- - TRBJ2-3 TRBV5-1 TGCGCCAGCAGCCCCGGAGGAGTGGTTTCAGGGGCGCAGTATTTT CASSPGGVVSGAQYF
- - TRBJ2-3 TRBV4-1 TGCGCCAGCAGCCAAGATGACAGGACGACAGATACGCAGTATTTT CASSQDDRTTDTQYF
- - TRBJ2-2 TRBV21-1 TGTGCCAGCAGCAGAGCAAGCGGGGCCGGGGAGCTGTTTTTT CASSRASGAGELFF
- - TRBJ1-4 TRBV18 TGTGCCAGCTCACCCGACAGACCTAATGAAAAACTGTTTTTT CASSPDRPNEKLFF
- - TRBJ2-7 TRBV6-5 TGTGCCAGCAGTTACTTGGACTTACCGAACTACGAGCAGTACTTC CASSYLDLPNYEQYF
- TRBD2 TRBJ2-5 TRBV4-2 TGTGCCAGCAGATGGACTAGCGGGAATCAAGAGACCCAGTACTTC CASRWTSGNQETQYF
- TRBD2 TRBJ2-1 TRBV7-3 TGTGCCAGCAGCTTAGTAGCGGGAGGGTACAATGAGCAGTTCTTC CASSLVAGGYNEQFF
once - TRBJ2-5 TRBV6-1 TGTGCCAGCAGTGATCGGCCACCCCCGAGGGAGACCCAGTACTTC CASSDRPPPRETQYF
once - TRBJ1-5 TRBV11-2 TGTGCCAGCAGCCCTACCCTCCGACAGGAACCAAATCAGCCCCAGCATTTT CASSPTLRQEPNQPQHF
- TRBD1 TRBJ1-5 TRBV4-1 TGCGCCAGCAGCCAAGGCCGTCTGGGACAGCGACTCCGCAATCAGCCCCAGCATTTT CASSQGRLGQRLRNQPQHF
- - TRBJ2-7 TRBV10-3 TGTGCCATCAGTGAGGGAAAGGAGGACGAGCAGTACTTC CAISEGKEDEQYF
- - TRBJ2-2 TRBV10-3 TGTGCCATCAGTGACCCTAGCGCGACCGGGGAGCTGTTTTTT CAISDPSATGELFF
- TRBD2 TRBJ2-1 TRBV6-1 TGTGCCAGCAGTGAAGGCCCACTAGCGGGGTACTACAATGAGCAGTTCTTC CASSEGPLAGYYNEQFF
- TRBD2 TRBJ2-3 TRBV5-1 TGCGCCAGCAGCTTGGCTAGCGGGAGGACAGATACGCAGTATTTT CASSLASGRTDTQYF
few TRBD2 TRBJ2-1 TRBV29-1 TGCAGCGTTGACGGGACTAGCATCAATGAGCAGTTCTTC CSVDGTSINEQFF
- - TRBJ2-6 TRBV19 TGTGCCAGTAGTATCTCCCCCTCTGGGGCCAACGTCCTGACTTTC CASSISPSGANVLTF
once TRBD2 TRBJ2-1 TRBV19 TGTGCCAGTATTGGGTTCGCTAGCGGGACCCCGGAGTTGGATTTCGGTGAGCAGTTCTTC CASIGFASGTPELDFGEQFF
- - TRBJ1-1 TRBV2 TGTGCCAGCAGGACCACACTGAACACTGAAGCTTTCTTT CASRTTLNTEAFF
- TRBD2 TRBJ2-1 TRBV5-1 TGCGCCAGCAGCATACAACCCGGGACTACAGTTCAGGGTGAGCAGTTCTTC CASSIQPGTTVQGEQFF
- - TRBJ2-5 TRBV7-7 TGTGCCAGCAGCTTTGGGGGTTCAGAGACCCAGTACTTC CASSFGGSETQYF
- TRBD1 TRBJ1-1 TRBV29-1 TGCAGCGGCGCACAGGGGACGAACACTGAAGCTTTCTTT CSGAQGTNTEAFF
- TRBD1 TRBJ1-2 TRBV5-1 TGCGCCAGCAGCCCGAACAGGGGGCTTACCTATGGCTACACCTTC CASSPNRGLTYGYTF
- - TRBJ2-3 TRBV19 TGTGCCAGTAGTATAGGCAGGGCCAAAACGCCCACAGATACGCAGTATTTT CASSIGRAKTPTDTQYF
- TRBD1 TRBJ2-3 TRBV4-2 TGTGCCAGCAGCCAAGACGGGACAGGTCGAACAGATACGCAGTATTTT CASSQDGTGRTDTQYF
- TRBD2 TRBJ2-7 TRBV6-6 TGTGCCAGCAGTGGAATAGGGCTAGCGGGAGACGAGCAGTACTTC CASSGIGLAGDEQYF
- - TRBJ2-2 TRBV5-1 TGCGCCAGCAGCTTGGTATCAGGGACCGGGGAGCTGTTTTTT CASSLVSGTGELFF
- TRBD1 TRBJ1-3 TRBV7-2 TGTGCCAGCAGCCGCTTCTTTCCCGGGACAGGGGTCGGAAACACCATATATTTT CASSRFFPGTGVGNTIYF
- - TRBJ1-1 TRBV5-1 TGCGCCAGCAGCTTGGGAGGTACCGGGGGGCGGATTGAAGCGCCTTTCTTT CASSLGGTGGRIEAPFF
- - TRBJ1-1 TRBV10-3 TGTGCCATCAGTACGACAGACGGTCGAGCTGAAGCTTTCTTT CAISTTDGRAEAFF
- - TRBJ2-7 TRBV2 TGTGCCAGCAAGAGAATGTTCCAGGGCTTAAGGCATCCTTCCTACGAGCAGTACTTC CASKRMFQGLRHPSYEQYF
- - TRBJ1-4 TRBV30 TGTGCCTGGACCATAATACGGGGCACAGAATTACAATTT CAWTIIRGTELQF
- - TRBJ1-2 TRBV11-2 TGTGCCAGCAGCTTAGCAAATGCCAGGGAATCAGGTGGCTACACCTTC CASSLANARESGGYTF
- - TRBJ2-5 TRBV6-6 TGTGCCAGCAGTTACGGGGTCGTTAAAGAGACCCAGTACTTC CASSYGVVKETQYF
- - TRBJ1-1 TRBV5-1 TGCGCCAGCAGCTTCTTAGGTAGAGACACTGAAGCTTTCTTT CASSFLGRDTEAFF
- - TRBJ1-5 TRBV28 TGTGCCAGCAGTTCGAACCCGGCAGGGGCTTCACCCCAGCATTTT CASSSNPAGASPQHF
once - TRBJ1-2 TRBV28 TGTGCCAGCAGCTCACCAGGGTTTTATGGCTACACCTTC CASSSPGFYGYTF
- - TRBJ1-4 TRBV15 TGTGCCACCAGCAGAGATTCGGCGGGGTGGGAAAAACTGTTTTTT CATSRDSAGWEKLFF
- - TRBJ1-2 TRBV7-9 TGTGCCAGCAGCTTGGGGCAGAAGGACTACGGCTACACCTTC CASSLGQKDYGYTF
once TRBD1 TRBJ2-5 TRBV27 TGTGCCAGCAGACAGACCAGGGGGCGGGAGACCCAGTACTTC CASRQTRGRETQYF
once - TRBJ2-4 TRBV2 TGTGCCAGCAGGGGCCCCAAAAACATTCAGTACTTC CASRGPKNIQYF
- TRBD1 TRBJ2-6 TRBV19 TGTGCCAGTAGTGCCTCGGTAAGAAGGACAGGGGCCTCTGGGGCCAACGTCCTGACTTTC CASSASVRRTGASGANVLTF
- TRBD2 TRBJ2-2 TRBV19 TGTGCCAGTACTAGCGGCCCCGGGAACACCGGGGAGCTGTTTTTT CASTSGPGNTGELFF